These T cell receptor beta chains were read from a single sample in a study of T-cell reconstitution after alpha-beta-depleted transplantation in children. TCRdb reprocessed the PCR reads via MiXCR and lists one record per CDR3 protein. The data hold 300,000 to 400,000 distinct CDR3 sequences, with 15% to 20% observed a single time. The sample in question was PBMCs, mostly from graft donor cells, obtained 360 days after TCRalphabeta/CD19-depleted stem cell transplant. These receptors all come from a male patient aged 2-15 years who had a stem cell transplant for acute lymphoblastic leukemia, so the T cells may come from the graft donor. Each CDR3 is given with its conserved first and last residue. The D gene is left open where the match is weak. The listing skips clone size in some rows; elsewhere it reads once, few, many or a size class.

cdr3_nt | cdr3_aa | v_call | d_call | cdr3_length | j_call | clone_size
TGTGCCAGCACCTTCAGGCAGGTTACCTCCTACGAGCAGTACTTC | CASTFRQVTSYEQYF | TRBV28 | NA | 15 | TRBJ2-7 | few
TGCAGCGTTGAAGATCCCCTGGCGGGGAGCGGCACTGAAGCTTTCTTT | CSVEDPLAGSGTEAFF | TRBV29-1 | NA | 16 | TRBJ1-1 | NA
TGTGCCAGCAGCTTAGGAGGTAGCGGGAGAACAGATACGCAGTATTTT | CASSLGGSGRTDTQYF | TRBV7-2 | TRBD2 | 16 | TRBJ2-3 | NA
TGTGCCACCAGCAGATCAGGACAGTCCTACGAGCAGTACTTC | CATSRSGQSYEQYF | TRBV15 | NA | 14 | TRBJ2-7 | NA
TGTGCCATCGTCCCGGGACAGGGGGCCTACCTCTCCTACGAGCAGTACTTC | CAIVPGQGAYLSYEQYF | TRBV27 | TRBD1 | 17 | TRBJ2-7 | few
TGTGCCAGCAGCTTGACTAGCGGGAGAGGTGAGCAGTTCTTC | CASSLTSGRGEQFF | TRBV11-2 | TRBD2 | 14 | TRBJ2-1 | many
TGTGCCAGCAGTTTACGGCACGGGTTTGGTCACGGGGAGCTGTTTTTT | CASSLRHGFGHGELFF | TRBV12-3/TRBV12-4 | NA | 16 | TRBJ2-2 | many
TGCGCCAGCAGCCAAGCGAACATGGGACTAGCGGGACCGGAGACCCAGTACTTC | CASSQANMGLAGPETQYF | TRBV4-1 | TRBD2 | 18 | TRBJ2-5 | few
TGTGCCAGTAGTATCTCTTTGGGCGGGGAGCTGTTTTTT | CASSISLGGELFF | TRBV19 | NA | 13 | TRBJ2-2 | few
TGTGCCAGCAGACAGGCCCAAGAGACCCAGTACTTC | CASRQAQETQYF | TRBV28 | NA | 12 | TRBJ2-5 | NA
TGCGCCAGCAGTTATAGACAGCCTACCGGGGAGCTGTTTTTT | CASSYRQPTGELFF | TRBV5-1 | NA | 14 | TRBJ2-2 | few
TGTGCCAGCACCTCAAGACGGGGGAGAGTTACTGAAGCTTTCTTT | CASTSRRGRVTEAFF | TRBV12-3/TRBV12-4 | NA | 15 | TRBJ1-1 | few
TGCGCCAGCAGCCAGATCGGAGCGGGAGGTGACGACGAGCAGTACTTC | CASSQIGAGGDDEQYF | TRBV4-3 | TRBD2 | 16 | TRBJ2-7 | NA
TGCAGTGCTACCGGGACTAGAGCCTACAATGAGCAGTTCTTC | CSATGTRAYNEQFF | TRBV20-1 | TRBD2 | 14 | TRBJ2-1 | NA
TGTGCCAGCAGTATTACAGGATACGAGCAGTACTTC | CASSITGYEQYF | TRBV12-3/TRBV12-4 | NA | 12 | TRBJ2-7 | many
TGTGCCAGCAGGGTAGCGGGATGGTCTCACAATGAGCAGTTCTTC | CASRVAGWSHNEQFF | TRBV6-1 | TRBD2 | 15 | TRBJ2-1 | NA
TGTGCCAGCAGCCCCGCGTTCGGGGCAGATACGCAGTATTTT | CASSPAFGADTQYF | TRBV4-2 | NA | 14 | TRBJ2-3 | NA
TGTGCCAGCAGCTCCGGTAACGCCGGCCCCACAGATACGCAGTATTTT | CASSSGNAGPTDTQYF | TRBV2 | NA | 16 | TRBJ2-3 | NA
TGTGCCAGCAGTTACTCCGCCCCCAATGAGCAGTTCTTC | CASSYSAPNEQFF | TRBV6-6 | NA | 13 | TRBJ2-1 | NA
TGTGCCATCAGTGACACAGGGGTCAAAAACATTCAGTACTTC | CAISDTGVKNIQYF | TRBV10-3 | TRBD1 | 14 | TRBJ2-4 | many
TGTGCCAGCAGCGTACGGGGCGCGGGGACTAGCGGACTCACAGATACGCAGTATTTT | CASSVRGAGTSGLTDTQYF | TRBV9 | TRBD2 | 19 | TRBJ2-3 | few
TGTGCCAGTAGTGGCCAGAGTCTTATCTCTGGAAACACCATATATTTT | CASSGQSLISGNTIYF | TRBV19 | NA | 16 | TRBJ1-3 | few
TGTGCCAGCAGCTTAACTAGCGGAGAGGATACGCAGTATTTT | CASSLTSGEDTQYF | TRBV7-6 | TRBD2 | 14 | TRBJ2-3 | NA
TGTGCCAGCAGTTTTGGACTAGCTTACAATGAGCAGTTCTTC | CASSFGLAYNEQFF | TRBV27 | TRBD2 | 14 | TRBJ2-1 | many
TGTGCCAGCAGCTTCCGTTTCGATTCACCCCTCCACTTT | CASSFRFDSPLHF | TRBV11-3 | NA | 13 | TRBJ1-6 | NA
TGCAGCGCCGGAACACGGGGCAGGGCGGCCAAAAACATTCAGTACTTC | CSAGTRGRAAKNIQYF | TRBV29-1 | NA | 16 | TRBJ2-4 | few
TGTGCCAGCAGCCATCCCGGGGAGCTGTTTTTT | CASSHPGELFF | TRBV3-1 | NA | 11 | TRBJ2-2 | many
TGCGCCAGCAGCCAATACCAGACAGGATCAAGCACAGATACGCAGTATTTT | CASSQYQTGSSTDTQYF | TRBV4-3 | NA | 17 | TRBJ2-3 | few
TGCGCCAGCAGCTTGGACCGCTTGGAAGAGCAGTACTTC | CASSLDRLEEQYF | TRBV5-1 | NA | 13 | TRBJ2-7 | NA
TGTGCTAGCAGCTTAGCATCTAGCCCGGGGGACCAGTACTTC | CASSLASSPGDQYF | TRBV7-7 | NA | 14 | TRBJ2-5 | many
TGCGCCAGCAGCCAAGATCTGGGCGGGAGAAATGGAGATGAGCAGTTCTTC | CASSQDLGGRNGDEQFF | TRBV4-3 | TRBD2 | 17 | TRBJ2-1 | few
TGTGCCAGCAGTTTTACGAGTTCTCTCGAGCAGTACTTC | CASSFTSSLEQYF | TRBV12-3/TRBV12-4 | NA | 13 | TRBJ2-7 | few